The 10 T cell receptor beta chains below come from one sample, sequenced in a study of blood T cell repertoires in COVID-19. Sequenced by immunoSEQ multiplex PCR; TCRdb stores in-frame clones only, minus some. This sample has fewer than 250,000 clones, with 86% found just once. The sequenced sample consisted of PBMCs or T cells enriched from blood (not recorded which). The origin of the receptors is a woman aged 40 to 49 in a cohort exposed to, infected with or recovered from COVID-19 (not recorded which).

This chain uses TRBV7-2 with TRBJ2-3; maybe TRBD1 (5 bases). The germline gives CDR1 SGHTA, CDR2 FQGNSA. The V end lost 9 bases, the J end lost 2 bases, and 9 bases lay between the germline ends. The CDR3 is 12 amino acids. This CDR3 is CASRQLTDTQYF. The CDR3 DNA sequence: TGTGCCAGTCGACAGCTCACAGATACGCAGTATTTT.

This sequence joins TRBV9 and TRBJ2-3, with D perhaps matching TRBD2 (6 bases). Trimming stripped 4 bases from V and 1 base from J, with 7 bases between. Germline V lookup: CDR1 SGDLS, CDR2 YYNGEE. CDR3 size: 13 residues. The CDR3 sequence: CASSPGGTDTQYF. The CDR3 coding sequence is TGTGCCAGCAGCCCGGGGGGCACAGATACGCAGTATTTT.

The CDR3 DNA sequence: TGTGCCAGCAGTGAGACAGGGCGATTAAGTGAAGCTTTCTTT. Translating gives CASSETGRLSEAFF. This sequence joins TRBV6-4 and TRBJ1-1; 7 nucleotides line up with TRBD1. Germline V gene sequence: CDR1 MRHNA, CDR2 SNTAGT. This CDR3 is 14 amino acids long. V was pared by 3 bases and J by 7 bases, with 8 bases of the junction left unmatched.

On this clone itself: Other DNA sequences of this sample code for an identical CDR3. The J gene is TRBJ1-2, the V gene TRBV30; D gene ambiguous. The CDR3 is 11 residues long. With 1 base removed from V and 4 bases from J, the gap between germline ends came to 4 bases. Germline V lookup: CDR1 GTSNPN, CDR2 SVGIG (reference sequence). The CDR3 loop reads CAWSELYGYTF. The CDR3 DNA reads as TGTGCCTGGAGTGAGCTCTATGGCTACACCTTC. Combining the CDR3 with reference TRBV30 and TRBJ1-2 gives the whole variable domain SQTIHQWPATLVQPVGSPLSLECTVEGTSNPNLYWYRQAAGRGLQLLFYSVGIGQISSEVPQNLSASRPQDRQFILSSKKLLLSDSGFYLCAWSELYGYTFGSGTRLTVV.

The gene calls are TRBV4-1 and TRBJ2-2, with D possibly matching TRBD1 (5 bases). V was trimmed by 2 bases and J by 7 bases, leaving 11 bases between them. CDR1 and CDR2 from the germline V gene are MGHRA and YSYEKL. CDR3 length equals 14 residues. The DNA for the CDR3 is TGCGCCAGCAGCCAACGCAGGGCGAACGGGGAGCTGTTTTTT. The encoded protein is CASSQRRANGELFF.

V is TRBV5-1 and J is TRBJ1-2; TRBD1 matches at 9 bases. The CDR3 runs to 14 residues. The germline CDR1 and CDR2 sequences are SGHRS and YFSETQ. Trimming at V came to 0 bases and at J to 7 bases, leaving 4 bases not matched to a gene. In DNA form, the CDR3 reads TGCGCCAGCAGCTTGGCTCGGGACAGGGCTGGCTACACCTTC. Encoded protein: CASSLARDRAGYTF.

This clone was detected once. This rearrangement joins TRBV10-2 to TRBJ2-5; 9 nucleotides agree with TRBD2. The CDR3 sequence is 14 residues long. V lost 2 bases, J lost 7 bases, and 5 bases stayed unmatched. From germline, CDR1 is WSHSY and CDR2 SAAADI. CDR3 bases: TGCGCCAGCAGTGAGACTAGCGGGTGGGGGACCCAGTACTTC. Its protein product is CASSETSGWGTQYF.

The chain recombines TRBV9 with TRBJ2-3; D remains ambiguous. From germline, CDR1 is SGDLS and CDR2 YYNGEE. Trimming took off 0 bases at V and 4 bases at J, with 6 bases between the two ends. The CDR3 has 13 residues. Here the CDR3 reads CASSVGGADTQYF. The CDR3 DNA reads as TGTGCCAGCAGCGTAGGCGGAGCAGATACGCAGTATTTT.

The genes are TRBV6-1 and TRBJ1-2; TRBD1 aligns across 7 bases. CDR1 and CDR2 from the germline V gene are MNHNS and SASEGT. This CDR3 has 16 amino acids. Trimming at V came to 4 bases and at J to 2 bases, leaving 10 bases not matched to a gene. CDR3: CASSGVAGQLNYGYTF. CDR3 bases: TGTGCCAGCAGTGGAGTGGCGGGACAGCTGAACTATGGCTACACCTTC.

This chain uses TRBV18 with TRBJ1-6, with 8 nucleotides matching TRBD1. With V trimmed by 5 bases and J by 7 bases, 7 bases remained unmatched. This CDR3 comprises 15 residues. CDR1 is KGHSH and CDR2 is LQKENI in the germline V gene. In DNA form, the CDR3 reads TGTGCCAGCTCAGCAGGACAGGGTTACAATTCACCCCTCCACTTT. Its protein is CASSAGQGYNSPLHF. Filled out from reference TRBV18 and TRBJ1-6, the complete variable domain reads NAGVMQNPRHLVRRRGQEARLRCSPMKGHSHVYWYRQLPEEGLKFMVYLQKENIIDESGMPKERFSAEFPKEGPSILRIQQVVRGDSAAYFCASSAGQGYNSPLHFGNGTRLTVT.